There are many counts of the clone carrying this TCR beta chain. Its antigen is not identified. Here the gene names and germline are mouse. Reverse transcription of extracted RNA yielded cDNA, which provided the sequencing template. Profiled with immunoSEQ multiplex PCR; TCRdb holds only in-frame clones, not every one. The sample presents under 3,500 clones, none singletons. The sample comes from a study of CD8+ T cells in alopecia areata. Study at large: The approximately 6-11-week-old female C3H/HeJ mice were given skin taken from approximately 6-13-month-old C3H/HeJ graft donors that had spontaneous alopecia.

Study findings and constraints: In scalp samples, resident alphabeta T cells of normal skin are also sequenced. Clonality was higher in lesional than normal scalp, especially in alopecia totalis/universalis. TCRs were shared less clearly across patients than in mice, possibly for HLA-related reasons.

Sequencing was performed on lesional skin. The clonotype originates from a C3H/HeJ mouse with alopecia areata. The MHC haplotype recorded for the strain is H2-k.

The CDR3 is CASSRDPWGGYEQYF. The sequenced CDR3 bases are TGTGCTAGCAGTAGAGATCCCTGGGGGGGCTAT. V usage is TRBV17 and J usage is TRBJ2-7, with 9 bases fitting TRBD2. The read finishes 4 residues shy of the CDR3 end, and the germline J gene is used to complete it. Germline V gene sequence: CDR1 MNHDT, CDR2 YYDKIL. With 0 bases clipped from V and 3 bases from J, the junction kept 3 bases outside the gene matches. The CDR3 length is 15 residues.